Below, one T cell receptor (beta chain) is given with its context. The CDR3 spans 15 residues. The V gene's germline CDR1 is SGHTA and CDR2 FQGNSA. The J segment lost 3 bases and the V segment lost 4 bases, leaving 7 bases of the junction unmatched. This entry comes from a study of T-cell reconstitution after alpha-beta-depleted transplantation in children. The library targeted TCRbeta and was prepared with unique molecular identifiers. One entry per CDR3 protein results from TCRdb running MiXCR on the PCR reads. The table includes roughly 400,000 distinct CDR3 sequences, roughly 22% detected once. The specimen was PBMCs from the stem cell graft donor, collected from the stem cell graft. This receptor was identified in a human donor who donated a stem cell graft to a child with acute myeloid leukemia. The genes are TRBV7-2 and TRBJ2-7; 9 bases match TRBD1. The CDR3 DNA follows: TGTGCCAGCAGCTCCCAGTGGACAGGGGACTACGAGCAGTACTTC. Translation gives CASSSQWTGDYEQYF.